These 8 T cell receptor beta chains originate from one sample sequenced in a study of regulatory dendritic cells for organ transplantation (dated by TCRdb to 2015 to 2018). Preparation of the library involved the immunoSEQ multiplex PCR assay. TCRdb holds this immuneACCESS table with in-frame rearrangements only. Some clones are missing; in checked studies, unresolved V genes explain under half, and the rest has no known cause. This sample has under 50,000 clones in its table, and over 80% of those were observed once. Approximately 0.11% of the sample rests with the top ten. Material for sequencing was naive CD8+ T cells from blood. In the paper's terms, the cell subset or site label means: CD45RA+ naive T cells. These receptors all come from a human donor in good health.

This sequence joins TRBV6-5 and TRBJ2-5; D may be TRBD2 (5 bases). V was cut by 0 bases and J by 2 bases, with 10 bases left in between. Per the germline V gene, CDR1 is MNHEY and CDR2 is SVGAGI. This CDR3 contains 15 residues. The CDR3 spells CASSYSLAVQETQYF. In DNA form, the CDR3 reads TGTGCCAGCAGTTACTCCCTAGCAGTACAAGAGACCCAGTACTTC.

CDR3 in amino acids: CASSPRGRGTGDGYTF. In nucleotides, the CDR3 is TGTGCCAGCAGTCCCCGTGGGCGGGGCACAGGGGATGGCTACACCTTC. V and J are TRBV27 and TRBJ1-2; 7 nucleotides align to TRBD1. The CDR3 sequence is 16 residues long. V lost 5 bases and J lost 6; bases outside the gene matches: 15. Germline assignment: CDR1 MNHEY and CDR2 SMNVEV (reference sequence).

This chain links TRBV7-2 with TRBJ2-1; D ambiguous. Germline CDR1 SGHTA, CDR2 FQGNSA. Trimming took off 5 bases at V and 5 bases at J, with 7 bases between the two ends. The CDR3 is 12 residues long. In DNA, the CDR3 is TGTGCCAGCAGCGATAGAAACAATGAGCAGTTCTTC. Its translation: CASSDRNNEQFF. The full variable domain, in which reference TRBV7-2 and TRBJ2-1 provide the parts outside the CDR3, is GAGVSQSPSNKVTEKGKDVELRCDPISGHTALYWYRQSLGQGLEFLIYFQGNSAPDKSGLPSDRFSAERTGGSVSTLTIQRTQQEDSAVYLCASSDRNNEQFFGPGTRLTVL.

The V gene is TRBV29-1, the J gene TRBJ1-1; D may be TRBD1 (6 bases). CDR3 size: 12 residues. Germline CDR1 SQVTM, CDR2 ANQGSEA. V was cut by 3 bases and J by 8 bases, with 13 bases left in between. CDR3 sequence: CSVDGPGTEAFF. CDR3 in DNA: TGCAGCGTTGACGGTCCCGGGACAGAAGCTTTCTTT.

This chain links TRBV28 with TRBJ1-2; D unclear. CDR3 length equals 11 residues. CDR1 is MDHEN and CDR2 is SYDVKM in the germline V gene. The V and J ends lost 5 bases and 9 bases respectively, with 10 bases between them. For the CDR3, the DNA is TGTGCCAGCAGTCGGATGGGAAGCTACACCTTC. It is translated as CASSRMGSYTF.

The chain couples TRBV5-4 to TRBJ2-5, with D perhaps assigned TRBD1 or TRBD2 (6 bases each). Trimming removed 2 bases from V and 4 bases from J, with 21 bases in between. This CDR3 is 17 amino acids long. Looked up from germline, CDR1 is SGHNT and CDR2 is YYREEE (reference sequence). In DNA form, the CDR3 reads TGTGCCAGCAGCTTATCGCCCTCGGGGGCGCCCCTAGAGACCCAGTACTTC. Translated, it gives CASSLSPSGAPLETQYF.

The genes are TRBV6-1 and TRBJ1-2; D remains ambiguous. Germline V gene sequence: CDR1 MNHNS, CDR2 SASEGT. The length of the CDR3 is 14 residues. V lost 0 bases and J 5 bases, leaving 10 bases between the germline ends. The CDR3 spells CASSEAPGSYGYTF. The CDR3 bases are TGTGCCAGCAGTGAAGCCCCAGGATCATATGGCTACACCTTC.

This sequence joins TRBV7-3 and TRBJ2-5; possible D gene TRBD2, 5 bases. Germline assignment: CDR1 SGHTA and CDR2 FQGTGA. CDR3 length: 15 residues. Trimming took off 1 base at V and 2 bases at J, with 11 bases between the two ends. In DNA, the CDR3 is TGTGCCAGCAGCTTAAGCGGCGGGTCTCAAGAGACCCAGTACTTC. As protein: CASSLSGGSQETQYF.